This T cell receptor beta chain is from a study of blood T cell repertoires in COVID-19. Whole-study context: Donors in the United States, Italy and Spain gave samples during acute or convalescent COVID-19. Nucleic acid was either cDNA or gDNA, and it came from T cells, B-cell-depleted T cells, or PBMCs.

The CDR3 loop spans 13 amino acids. Germline-derived CDR1 and CDR2 are SGHAT and FQNNGV. V was clipped by 5 bases and J by 9 bases, with 16 bases between them. Per the authors' pipeline: Amplification of reference gene primers provided the estimated nucleated cell counts. The method was immunoSEQ multiplex PCR; TCRdb's version includes in-frame clones alone and lacks a portion of them. V and J calls and clone size are those listed in that table; D and trimming were worked out from the DNA. This table has 200,000 to 250,000 clones, 86% appearing once. The sequence was collected from a man younger than 45 who had recovered from COVID-19. This chain connects TRBV11-2 to TRBJ1-1; D is possibly TRBD1 (5 bases). Sequenced input: peripheral blood. CDR3 residues: CASSPGGGTKAFF. CDR3 nucleotides: TGTGCCAGCAGCCCCGGGGGAGGGACTAAAGCTTTCTTT.